What follows describes a single TCR beta chain. This table comes from immunoSEQ multiplex PCR, and its TCRdb copy is limited to in-frame clones, with some not included. The sample has roughly 320,000 clones; about nine tenths are singletons. Described treatment: 19 received Ad26.COV2.S at low or high dose, single or two shots; several received placebo; per-sample allocation not given. Sample collection was performed on day 63 after the first vaccine or placebo injection. Donor was an adult aged 18-55 years in Boston. Vaccination employed an Ad26 vector expressing the Wuhan-strain SARS-CoV-2 spike. This specimen belongs to a study of Ad26.COV2.S vaccination and SARS-CoV-2 variants. Study-wide context: Participants got Ad26.COV2.S intramuscularly, once or twice 56 days apart.

Sequencing was performed on peripheral blood, taken in a trial of Ad26.COV2.S vaccine versus placebo. This TCR was recovered from a person between 18 and 60 years old who received the Ad26.COV2.S COVID-19 vaccine or a placebo.

Here the CDR3 reads CALQRTSYNEQFF. CDR3 nucleotides: TGTGCCTTACAGAGGACTTCTTACAATGAGCAGTTCTTC. J is TRBJ2-1 and V is TRBV30; tentatively, D is TRBD2 (5 bases). From germline, CDR1 is GTSNPN and CDR2 SVGIG (reference sequence). Trimming took off 7 bases at V and 4 bases at J, with 14 bases between the two ends. This CDR3 is 13 amino acids long.